The 23 T cell receptor beta chains in this list originate from one sample, sequenced in a study of blood T cell repertoires in COVID-19. Only in-frame clones appear in the TCRdb table, and some are missing; sequencing was by immunoSEQ multiplex PCR. The data show around 300,000 clones, 89% seen once. The specimen was peripheral blood. These receptors came from a man aged 45-60 years with acute or convalescent COVID-19.

The chain carries TRBV14 and TRBJ2-2; D ambiguous. The CDR3 contains 14 residues. Trimming cost V 6 bases and J 0 bases, with 8 bases left between them. Germline CDR1 and CDR2: SGHDN and FVKESK. DNA of the CDR3: TGTGCCAGCAGAGAGTTGACGAACACCGGGGAGCTGTTTTTT. This gives the protein CASRELTNTGELFF. The full variable domain, completed using reference TRBV14 and TRBJ2-2, is EAGVTQFPSHSVIEKGQTVTLRCDPISGHDNLYWYRRVMGKEIKFLLHFVKESKQDESGMPNNRFLAERTGGTYSTLKVQPAELEDSGVYFCASRELTNTGELFFGEGSRLTVL.

The rearrangement uses TRBV30 and TRBJ1-2; D possibly corresponds to TRBD1 (6 bases). The CDR3 is 14 amino acids. Trimming removed 0 bases at V and 12 bases at J, with 20 bases between. Germline lookup yields CDR1 GTSNPN and CDR2 SVGIG (reference sequence). DNA of the CDR3: TGTGCCTGGAGTGTATCCCCGGACGGGGGGCTGGACACCTTC. Protein: CAWSVSPDGGLDTF.

The chain is built from TRBV7-9 and TRBJ2-5; a possible D gene is TRBD1 (5 bases). CDR3 size: 14 residues. CDR1 is SEHNR, CDR2 FQNEAQ, per germline (reference sequence). The V end was cut by 6 bases, the J end by 5 bases, with 16 bases between. CDR3 protein: CASSLTWGNETQYF. The CDR3 coding sequence is TGTGCCAGCAGTTTAACTTGGGGCAACGAGACCCAGTACTTC. Drawing the rest from reference TRBV7-9 and TRBJ2-5, the complete variable domain is DTGVSQNPRHKITKRGQNVTFRCDPISEHNRLYWYRQTLGQGPEFLTYFQNEAQLEKSRLLSDRFSAERPKGSFSTLEIQRTEQGDSAMYLCASSLTWGNETQYFGPGTRLLVL.

This clone has just one count. The rearrangement joins TRBV2 to TRBJ1-3; D remains ambiguous. Germline-derived CDR1 and CDR2 are SNHLY and FYNNEI. CDR3 length equals 12 residues. V dropped 7 bases and J dropped 8 bases, with 12 bases sitting between them. The CDR3 DNA is TGTGCCAGCAAGAAACCGGCGGACACCATATATTTT. Its protein product is CASKKPADTIYF.

The genes are TRBV7-9 and TRBJ2-5, with a weak D call TRBD2 (5 bases). The CDR3 is 13 amino acids. The germline V gene has CDR1 SEHNR and CDR2 FQNEAQ (reference sequence). The CDR3 sequence is CTGLRVEGETQYF. The CDR3 nucleotides read TGTACCGGGTTGCGGGTCGAAGGAGAGACCCAGTACTTC.

The chain uses TRBV13 and TRBJ2-3; 11 nucleotides match TRBD2. With V trimmed by 5 bases and J by 0 bases, 16 bases remained unmatched. The CDR3 consists of 20 residues. Germline V lookup: CDR1 PRHDT, CDR2 FYEKMQ (reference sequence). The CDR3 loop reads CASSPIILAGAGESTDTQYF. DNA of the CDR3: TGTGCCAGCAGCCCAATCATACTAGCGGGGGCCGGTGAGAGCACAGATACGCAGTATTTT.

The chain employs TRBV30 and TRBJ2-7, with TRBD1 matching over 7 bases. V trimming: 4 bases; J trimming: 3 bases; junction bases outside the gene matches: 0. The CDR3 has 11 amino acids. Germline V gives CDR1 GTSNPN, CDR2 SVGIG (reference sequence). The CDR3 region is CAWTGGYEQYF. The CDR3 DNA reads as TGTGCCTGGACAGGGGGCTACGAGCAGTACTTC.

The chain uses TRBV11-3 and TRBJ2-7; 8 bases map to TRBD2. The germline V gene has CDR1 SGHNT and CDR2 YENEEA. The CDR3 has 15 residues. The trim removed 5 bases at V and 0 bases at J, leaving 6 bases unmatched. CDR3 sequence reads: CASSLYSGVSYEQYF. CDR3 coding DNA: TGTGCCAGCAGCCTTTATAGCGGGGTCTCCTACGAGCAGTACTTC. The complete variable domain, with remaining parts taken from reference TRBV11-3 and TRBJ2-7, reads EAGVVQSPRYKIIEKKQPVAFWCNPISGHNTLYWYLQNLGQGPELLIRYENEEAVDDSQLPKDRFSAERLKGVDSTLKIQPAELGDSAVYLCASSLYSGVSYEQYFGPGTRLTVT.

The J gene is TRBJ1-2, the V gene TRBV27, with TRBD1 matching 7 bases. The CDR3 has 15 residues. V lost 2 bases and J lost 3; bases outside the gene matches: 6. Germline V gene lookup returns CDR1 MNHEY and CDR2 SMNVEV (reference sequence). Here the CDR3 DNA reads TGTGCCAGCAGTTTACAGACAGGGTATGACTATGGCTACACCTTC. Translation: CASSLQTGYDYGYTF.

The gene calls are TRBV7-3 and TRBJ2-2, with 7 bases aligning to TRBD1. V lost 4 bases and J lost 0; bases outside the gene matches: 2. The CDR3 is 15 residues long. Per the germline V gene, CDR1 is SGHTA and CDR2 is FQGTGA. The CDR3 spells CASSSTGANTGELFF. The CDR3 DNA reads TGTGCCAGCAGCTCAACAGGGGCGAACACCGGGGAGCTGTTTTTT.

V and J are TRBV27 and TRBJ2-1, with TRBD2 matching over 8 bases. The CDR3 covers 15 residues. Germline CDR1 is MNHEY and CDR2 is SMNVEV (reference sequence). J was trimmed by 7 bases and V by 5 bases; bases with no gene match: 10. The CDR3 DNA reads TGTGCCAGCAGTAATACGCGGGGGGTACCTAATGAGCAGTTCTTC. Translated, it gives CASSNTRGVPNEQFF.

This chain uses TRBV18 with TRBJ2-6; no definite D call. This CDR3 region has 14 residues. The germline gives CDR1 KGHSH, CDR2 LQKENI. The V gene lost 3 bases and the J gene lost 4 bases, with 7 bases spanning the gap. The CDR3: CASSPALGANVLTF. The CDR3 DNA reads as TGTGCCAGCTCACCCGCGTTGGGGGCCAACGTCCTGACTTTC.

Only one count was recorded for this clone. V gene TRBV5-4 combines with J gene TRBJ2-3; perhaps TRBD2 as D (6 bases). V was shortened by 2 bases and J by 0 bases, with 10 bases between the two germline ends. The CDR3 totals 15 residues. Per the germline V gene, CDR1 is SGHNT and CDR2 is YYREEE (reference sequence). The CDR3 loop reads CASSFSGTSTDTQYF. In DNA, the CDR3 is TGTGCCAGCAGCTTCTCGGGGACTAGCACAGATACGCAGTATTTT.

This clone was found a few times. V and J are TRBV11-3 and TRBJ2-3, with TRBD2 as a possible D gene (5 bases). V was clipped by 4 bases and J by 5 bases, with 10 bases between them. The CDR3 covers 13 residues. CDR1 is SGHNT and CDR2 is YENEEA in the germline V gene. CDR3 bases: TGTGCCAGCAGCTCGGGGTTTTTAGATACGCAGTATTTT. Protein sequence: CASSSGFLDTQYF. Using reference TRBV11-3 and TRBJ2-3 for the parts outside the CDR3, the full variable domain is EAGVVQSPRYKIIEKKQPVAFWCNPISGHNTLYWYLQNLGQGPELLIRYENEEAVDDSQLPKDRFSAERLKGVDSTLKIQPAELGDSAVYLCASSSGFLDTQYFGPGTRLTVL.

The gene calls are TRBV2 and TRBJ1-5; 11 bases line up with TRBD1. The CDR3 runs to 15 residues. Germline V CDR1 and CDR2: SNHLY, FYNNEI. V trimming: 6 bases; J trimming: 2 bases; junction bases outside the gene matches: 3. The CDR3 coding sequence is TGTGCCAGCAGCAGGGACAGGGGGGGCAATCAGCCCCAGCATTTT. Protein product: CASSRDRGGNQPQHF. Complete variable domain (other parts from reference TRBV2 and TRBJ1-5): EPEVTQTPSHQVTQMGQEVILRCVPISNHLYFYWYRQILGQKVEFLVSFYNNEISEKSEIFDDQFSVERPDGSNFTLKIRSTKLEDSAMYFCASSRDRGGNQPQHFGDGTRLSIL.

The CDR3 DNA follows: TGTGCCAGCAGTGAAGCGTACAGGGTCACCTACAATGAGCAGTTCTTC. Translation: CASSEAYRVTYNEQFF. The chain has TRBV2 and TRBJ2-1; possible D gene TRBD1, 6 bases. The germline V gene has CDR1 SNHLY and CDR2 FYNNEI. Trimming pared 0 bases from V and 2 bases from J, leaving 11 bases between. CDR3 length equals 16 residues.

The chain couples TRBV7-8 to TRBJ2-5; 7 bases line up with TRBD1. The CDR3 has 14 amino acids. Losses at the gene ends were 5 bases for V and 5 bases for J; bases not matched to a gene: 8. Germline V gene data show CDR1 as SGHVS and CDR2 as FQNEAQ. The CDR3 here is CASSPGTVGETQYF. The CDR3 nucleotides are TGTGCCAGCAGCCCAGGGACAGTAGGGGAGACCCAGTACTTC. The whole variable domain, filled in from reference TRBV7-8 and TRBJ2-5, reads GAGVSQSPRYKVAKRGQDVALRCDPISGHVSLFWYQQALGQGPEFLTYFQNEAQLDKSGLPSDRFFAERPEGSVSTLKIQRTQQEDSAVYLCASSPGTVGETQYFGPGTRLLVL.

As DNA, the CDR3 is TGTGCCAGTACCAAGGACAGGACTGGCGGCTACACCTTC. Translation gives CASTKDRTGGYTF. The V gene is TRBV19, the J gene TRBJ1-2; 7 nucleotides line up with TRBD1. The J segment lost 8 bases and the V segment lost 7 bases, leaving 10 bases of the junction unmatched. The CDR3 loop spans 13 amino acids. Germline-derived CDR1 and CDR2 are LNHDA and SQIVND (reference sequence).

The chain employs TRBV3-1 (or the pseudogene TRBV3-2) and TRBJ2-7; the match to TRBD1 covers 10 bases. The CDR3 spans 14 residues. V was pared by 7 bases and J by 2 bases, with 5 bases of the junction left unmatched. CDR1 is LGHDT and CDR2 is YNNKEL in the germline V gene (reference sequence). The CDR3 DNA is TGTGCCAGCACCACCGGGACAGGGGCCTACGAGCAGTACTTC. This translates into CASTTGTGAYEQYF.

The chain couples TRBV3-1 (or the pseudogene TRBV3-2) to TRBJ2-7, with 9 bases identical to TRBD1. The CDR3 totals 13 residues. The V gene's germline CDR1 is LGHDT and CDR2 YNNKEL (reference sequence). Losses at the gene ends were 4 bases for V and 5 bases for J; bases not matched to a gene: 3. CDR3 in amino acids: CASSRDRVNEQYF. The DNA for the CDR3 is TGTGCCAGCAGCCGGGACAGGGTCAACGAGCAGTACTTC.

The V and J genes are TRBV6-4 and TRBJ2-2; 8 bases fit TRBD1. This CDR3 has 14 residues. The ends lost 8 bases at V and 6 bases at J; junction bases unmatched: 8. Germline V lookup: CDR1 MRHNA, CDR2 SNTAGT. In DNA, the CDR3 is TGTGCCAGCGAGACAGGGGAAGGGGCCGGGGAGCTGTTTTTT. Its translation is CASETGEGAGELFF.

The J gene is TRBJ1-3, the V gene TRBV6-4; TRBD1 aligns across 9 bases. The CDR3 spans 16 residues. The ends lost 4 bases at V and 8 bases at J; junction bases unmatched: 12. The germline V gene encodes CDR1 MRHNA and CDR2 SNTAGT. CDR3 protein: CASSALSGTGWDTIYF. For the CDR3, the DNA is TGTGCCAGCAGTGCCCTCTCCGGGACAGGGTGGGACACCATATATTTT.

As regards this clone: A junction end diverges from the germline sequence, so it may reflect a read error. The rearrangement uses TRBV7-7 and TRBJ2-1, with D maybe TRBD1 (6 bases). Germline values: CDR1 SSHAT, CDR2 FNYEAQ (reference sequence). The CDR3 loop spans 15 amino acids. The CDR3 loop reads CASSAHSGEYNEQFF. CDR3 nucleotide sequence: TGTGCTAGCAGCGCCCATTCAGGGGAATACAATGAGCAGTTCTTC.